This T cell receptor beta chain was obtained from a study of blood T cell repertoires in COVID-19. About the study: The origin of the acute and convalescent COVID-19 samples was the United States, Italy and Spain. PBMCs, B-cell-depleted T cells, or T cells were the source of the cDNA or gDNA that made up the material.

Per the original methods: Nucleated cell number was recorded as an estimate derived from reference gene primer amplification. TCRdb's table, derived via immunoSEQ multiplex PCR, lists solely in-frame clones and lacks some. For V, J and clone size, that table is used; D and trimming come from the DNA. The sample carries under 40,000 clones, approximately 93% recorded once. V dropped 2 bases and J dropped 4 bases, with 24 bases sitting between them. CDR1 is MNHEY, CDR2 SMNVEV, per germline (reference sequence). The CDR3 has 18 amino acids. Sequenced sample: peripheral blood. The chain uses TRBV27 and TRBJ2-7; D is undetermined. This clonotype was sampled from a male donor with active COVID-19. In DNA form, the CDR3 reads TGTGCCAGCAGTTTAAGAGTTTCACCAGTTGGAGAACTTTACGAGCAGTACTTC. Encoded protein: CASSLRVSPVGELYEQYF.